This T cell receptor beta chain emerged from a study of CD8+ T cells in alopecia areata. On the study more broadly: Treated individuals took tofacitinib by mouth, 5 to 10 mg twice daily.

RNA extraction was followed by reverse transcription into cDNA, which acted as the sequencing template. Data came from immunoSEQ multiplex PCR; TCRdb stores just in-frame clones and leaves some out. The table records around 7,500 clones, roughly 64% of them present only once. Researchers took lesional scalp punch biopsies and peripheral blood from people who were alopecia areata patients. Notes on the study in general: Scalp samples also contribute reads from the resident alphabeta T cells found in normal skin. Affected lesional scalp, above all in alopecia totalis/universalis, was more clonal than normal scalp. Mice showed clearer TCR sharing than patients did, a gap that was possibly HLA-related.

This clone occurred a few times. Its antigen is not identified. The V and J ends lost 4 bases and 11 bases, in that order; junction bases with no gene match: 13. Germline V gene data show CDR1 as SGHAT and CDR2 as FQDESV (reference sequence). This CDR3 region has 14 residues. The sample was skin, taken at week 0. The clonotype originates from a human donor with alopecia areata. The genes are TRBV11-1 and TRBJ2-5; 7 bases are shared with TRBD2. The CDR3 DNA is TGTGCCAGCAGCTCGGGGGACTACCGCTCTCGGCAGTACTTC. Protein product: CASSSGDYRSRQYF. The complete variable domain, with remaining parts taken from reference TRBV11-1 and TRBJ2-5, reads EAEVAQSPRYKITEKSQAVAFWCDPISGHATLYWYRQILGQGPELLVQFQDESVVDDSQLPKDRFSAERLKGVDSTLKIQPAELGDSAMYLCASSSGDYRSRQYFGPGTRLLVL.